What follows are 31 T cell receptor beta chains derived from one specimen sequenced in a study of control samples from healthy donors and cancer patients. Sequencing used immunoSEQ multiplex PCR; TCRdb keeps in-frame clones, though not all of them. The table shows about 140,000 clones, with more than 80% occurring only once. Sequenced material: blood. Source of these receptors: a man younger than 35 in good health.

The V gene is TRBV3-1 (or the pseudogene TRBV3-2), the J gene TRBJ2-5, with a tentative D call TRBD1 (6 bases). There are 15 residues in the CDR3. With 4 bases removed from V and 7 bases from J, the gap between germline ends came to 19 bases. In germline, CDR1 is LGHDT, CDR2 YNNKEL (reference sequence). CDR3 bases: TGTGCCAGCAGCCCTACAGGGAAAGGAGTCTCGACCCAGTACTTC. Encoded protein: CASSPTGKGVSTQYF.

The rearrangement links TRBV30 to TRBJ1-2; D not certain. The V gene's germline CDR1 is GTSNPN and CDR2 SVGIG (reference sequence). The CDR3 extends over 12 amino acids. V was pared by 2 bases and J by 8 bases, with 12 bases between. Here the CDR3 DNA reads TGTGCCTGGAGTCTCGGACTTGACGGCTACACCTTC. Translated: CAWSLGLDGYTF. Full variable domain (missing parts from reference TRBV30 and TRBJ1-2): SQTIHQWPATLVQPVGSPLSLECTVEGTSNPNLYWYRQAAGRGLQLLFYSVGIGQISSEVPQNLSASRPQDRQFILSSKKLLLSDSGFYLCAWSLGLDGYTFGSGTRLTVV.

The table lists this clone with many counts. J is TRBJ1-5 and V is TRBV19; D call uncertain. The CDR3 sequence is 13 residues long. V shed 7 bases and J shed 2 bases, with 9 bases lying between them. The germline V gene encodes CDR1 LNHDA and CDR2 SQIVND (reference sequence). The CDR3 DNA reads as TGTGCCAGTAACCCCCCCGGCAATCAGCCCCAGCATTTT. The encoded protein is CASNPPGNQPQHF.

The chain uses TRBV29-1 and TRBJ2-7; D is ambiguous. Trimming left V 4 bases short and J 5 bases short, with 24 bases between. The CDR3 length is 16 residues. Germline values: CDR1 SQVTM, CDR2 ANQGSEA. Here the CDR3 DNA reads TGCAGCGTTGTATGGGATCGAAGCGCTGCCACCCACGAGCAGTACTTC. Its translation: CSVVWDRSAATHEQYF.

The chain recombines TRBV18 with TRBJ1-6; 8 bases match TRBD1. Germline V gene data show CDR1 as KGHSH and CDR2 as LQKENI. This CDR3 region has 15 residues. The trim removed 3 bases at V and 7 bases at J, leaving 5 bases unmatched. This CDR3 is CASSPKGQANSPLHF. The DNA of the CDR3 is TGTGCCAGCTCACCCAAGGGACAGGCGAATTCACCCCTCCACTTT.

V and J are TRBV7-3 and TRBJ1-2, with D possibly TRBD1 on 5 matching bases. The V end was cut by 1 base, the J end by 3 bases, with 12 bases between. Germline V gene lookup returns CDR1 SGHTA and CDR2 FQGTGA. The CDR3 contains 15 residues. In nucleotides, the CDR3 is TGTGCCAGCAGCTTAAACCGGGACGGGGACTATGGCTACACCTTC. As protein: CASSLNRDGDYGYTF.

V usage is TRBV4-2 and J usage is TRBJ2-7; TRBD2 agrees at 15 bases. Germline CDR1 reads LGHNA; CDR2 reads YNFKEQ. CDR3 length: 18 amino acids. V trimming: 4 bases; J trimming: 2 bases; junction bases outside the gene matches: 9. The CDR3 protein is CASSPMGLAGGTTYEQYF. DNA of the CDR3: TGTGCCAGCAGCCCCATGGGACTAGCGGGGGGCACAACCTACGAGCAGTACTTC.

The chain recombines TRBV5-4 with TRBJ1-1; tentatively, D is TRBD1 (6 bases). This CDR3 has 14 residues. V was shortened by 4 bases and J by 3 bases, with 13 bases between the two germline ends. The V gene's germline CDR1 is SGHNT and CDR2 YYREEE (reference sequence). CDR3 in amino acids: CASSAAGEYTEAFF. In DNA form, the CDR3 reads TGTGCCAGCAGCGCCGCAGGGGAATACACTGAAGCTTTCTTT.

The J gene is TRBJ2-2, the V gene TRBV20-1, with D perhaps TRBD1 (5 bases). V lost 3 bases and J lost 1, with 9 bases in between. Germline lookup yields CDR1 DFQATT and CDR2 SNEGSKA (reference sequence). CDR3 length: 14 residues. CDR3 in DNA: TGCAGTGCTAGTGGCAGGGTGAACACCGGGGAGCTGTTTTTT. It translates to CSASGRVNTGELFF.

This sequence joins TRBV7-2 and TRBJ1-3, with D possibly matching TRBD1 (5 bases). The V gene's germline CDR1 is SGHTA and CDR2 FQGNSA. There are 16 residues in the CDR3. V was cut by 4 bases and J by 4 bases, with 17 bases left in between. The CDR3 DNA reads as TGTGCCAGCAGCTCACTGGCATGGGGGACGGGAAACACCATATATTTT. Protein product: CASSSLAWGTGNTIYF. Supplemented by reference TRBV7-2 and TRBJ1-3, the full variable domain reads GAGVSQSPSNKVTEKGKDVELRCDPISGHTALYWYRQSLGQGLEFLIYFQGNSAPDKSGLPSDRFSAERTGGSVSTLTIQRTQQEDSAVYLCASSSLAWGTGNTIYFGEGSWLTVV.

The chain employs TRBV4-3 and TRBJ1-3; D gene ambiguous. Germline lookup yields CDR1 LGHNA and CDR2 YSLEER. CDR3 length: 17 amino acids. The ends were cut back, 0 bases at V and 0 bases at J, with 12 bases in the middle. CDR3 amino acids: CASSQDSQGFSGNTIYF. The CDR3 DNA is TGCGCCAGCAGCCAAGATTCCCAAGGTTTCTCTGGAAACACCATATATTTT.

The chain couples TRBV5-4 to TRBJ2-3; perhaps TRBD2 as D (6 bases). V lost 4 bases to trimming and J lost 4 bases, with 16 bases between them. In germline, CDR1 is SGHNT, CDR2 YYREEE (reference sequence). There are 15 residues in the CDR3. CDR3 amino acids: CASSHRTTKADTQYF. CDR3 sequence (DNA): TGTGCCAGCAGCCACAGGACTACTAAGGCAGATACGCAGTATTTT.

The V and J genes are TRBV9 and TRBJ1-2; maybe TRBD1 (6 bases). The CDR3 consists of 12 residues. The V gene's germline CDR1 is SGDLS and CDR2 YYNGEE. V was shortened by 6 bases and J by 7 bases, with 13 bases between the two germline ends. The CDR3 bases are TGTGCCAGCACCAAACAGGGCTCTGGCTACACCTTC. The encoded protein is CASTKQGSGYTF.

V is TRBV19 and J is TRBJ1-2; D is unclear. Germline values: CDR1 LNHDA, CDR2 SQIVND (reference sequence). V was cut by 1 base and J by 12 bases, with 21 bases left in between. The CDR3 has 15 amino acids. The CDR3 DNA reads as TGTGCCAGTAGTATAGGGTTCCGGCAGGCTGCTGGGAACACCTTC. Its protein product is CASSIGFRQAAGNTF. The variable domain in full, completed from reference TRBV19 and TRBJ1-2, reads DGGITQSPKYLFRKEGQNVTLSCEQNLNHDAMYWYRQDPGQGLRLIYYSQIVNDFQKGDIAEGYSVSREKKESFPLTVTSAQKNPTAFYLCASSIGFRQAAGNTFGSGTRLTVV.

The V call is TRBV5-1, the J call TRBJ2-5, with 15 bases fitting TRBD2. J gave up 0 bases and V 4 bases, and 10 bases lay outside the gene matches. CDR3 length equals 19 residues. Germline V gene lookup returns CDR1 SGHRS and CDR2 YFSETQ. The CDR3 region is CASSPSGLAGGSYQETQYF. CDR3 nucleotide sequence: TGCGCCAGCAGCCCCTCGGGACTAGCGGGGGGCTCTTACCAAGAGACCCAGTACTTC.

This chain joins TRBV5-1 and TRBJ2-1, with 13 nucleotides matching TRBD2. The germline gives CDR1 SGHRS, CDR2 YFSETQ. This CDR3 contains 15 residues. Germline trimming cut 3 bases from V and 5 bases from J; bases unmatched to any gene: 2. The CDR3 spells CASSSGLAGNNEQFF. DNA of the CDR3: TGCGCCAGCAGCTCGGGACTAGCGGGGAACAATGAGCAGTTCTTC. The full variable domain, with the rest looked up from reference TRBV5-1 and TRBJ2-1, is KAGVTQTPRYLIKTRGQQVTLSCSPISGHRSVSWYQQTPGQGLQFLFEYFSETQRNKGNFPGRFSGRQFSNSRSEMNVSTLELGDSALYLCASSSGLAGNNEQFFGPGTRLTVL.

CDR3 nucleotide sequence: TGTGCCAGCAGCTTGGGAACTAGCGGGGGGGCGAGCTCCTACAATGAGCAGTTCTTC. Translation: CASSLGTSGGASSYNEQFF. V gene TRBV5-6 combines with J gene TRBJ2-1, with TRBD2 matching over 13 bases. CDR1 and CDR2 (germline): SGHDT, YYEEEE. The CDR3 runs 19 residues. J was trimmed by 0 bases and V by 0 bases; bases with no gene match: 6.

The CDR3 region has the DNA TGTGCCAGCAGGGGAGTGAGCTCTGGAAACACCATATATTTT. This gives the protein CASRGVSSGNTIYF. This sequence joins TRBV2 and TRBJ1-3; D unclear. The CDR3 totals 14 residues. The germline gives CDR1 SNHLY, CDR2 FYNNEI. V was pared by 6 bases and J by 0 bases, with 9 bases between.

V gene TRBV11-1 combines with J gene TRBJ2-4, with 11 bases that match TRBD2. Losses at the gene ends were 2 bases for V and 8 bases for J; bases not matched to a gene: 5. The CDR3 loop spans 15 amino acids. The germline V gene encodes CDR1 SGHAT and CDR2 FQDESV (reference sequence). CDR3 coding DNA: TGTGCCAGCAGCTTACTAGCGGGGGGTATCGACATTCAGTACTTC. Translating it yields CASSLLAGGIDIQYF. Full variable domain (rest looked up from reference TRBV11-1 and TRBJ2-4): EAEVAQSPRYKITEKSQAVAFWCDPISGHATLYWYRQILGQGPELLVQFQDESVVDDSQLPKDRFSAERLKGVDSTLKIQPAELGDSAMYLCASSLLAGGIDIQYFGAGTRLSVL.

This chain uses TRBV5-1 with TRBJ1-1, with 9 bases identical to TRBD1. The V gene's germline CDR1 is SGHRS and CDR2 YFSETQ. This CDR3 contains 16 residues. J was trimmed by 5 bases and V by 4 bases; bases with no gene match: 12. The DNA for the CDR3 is TGCGCCAGCAGCCCAAACATACAGGGGGCGATGACTGAAGCTTTCTTT. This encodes CASSPNIQGAMTEAFF. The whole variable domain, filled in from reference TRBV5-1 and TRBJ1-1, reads KAGVTQTPRYLIKTRGQQVTLSCSPISGHRSVSWYQQTPGQGLQFLFEYFSETQRNKGNFPGRFSGRQFSNSRSEMNVSTLELGDSALYLCASSPNIQGAMTEAFFGQGTRLTVV.

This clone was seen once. CDR3 amino acids: CASSQRQGGTNTEAFF. CDR3 nucleotides: TGCGCCAGCAGTCAACGGCAGGGGGGTACCAACACTGAAGCTTTCTTT. J is TRBJ1-1 and V is TRBV23-1; TRBD1 matches 7 bases. TRBV23-1 is an ORF, and what it does is uncertain. The length of the CDR3 is 16 residues. J was trimmed by 2 bases and V by 2 bases; bases with no gene match: 8.

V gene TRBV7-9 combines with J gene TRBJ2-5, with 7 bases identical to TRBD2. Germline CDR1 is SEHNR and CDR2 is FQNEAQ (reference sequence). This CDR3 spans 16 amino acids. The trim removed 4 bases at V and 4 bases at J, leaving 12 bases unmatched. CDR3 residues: CASSSSSAGVGETQYF. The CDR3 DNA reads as TGTGCCAGCAGCTCCTCATCGGCGGGGGTGGGAGAGACCCAGTACTTC.

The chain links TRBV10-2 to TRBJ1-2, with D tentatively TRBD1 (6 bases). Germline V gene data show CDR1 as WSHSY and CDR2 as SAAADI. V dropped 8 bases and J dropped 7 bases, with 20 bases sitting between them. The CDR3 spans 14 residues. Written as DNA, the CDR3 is TGCGCCAGCGAAGGTGTCAACAGGGACGGTGGCTACACCTTC. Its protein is CASEGVNRDGGYTF.

CDR3 residues: CAWSYRLSFGTQYF. The CDR3 region has the DNA TGTGCCTGGAGTTACCGACTGTCTTTTGGGACCCAGTACTTC. This sequence joins TRBV30 and TRBJ2-5, with D hard to call. This CDR3 has 14 amino acids. Germline V gives CDR1 GTSNPN, CDR2 SVGIG (reference sequence). V lost 2 bases and J 7 bases, leaving 17 bases between the germline ends.

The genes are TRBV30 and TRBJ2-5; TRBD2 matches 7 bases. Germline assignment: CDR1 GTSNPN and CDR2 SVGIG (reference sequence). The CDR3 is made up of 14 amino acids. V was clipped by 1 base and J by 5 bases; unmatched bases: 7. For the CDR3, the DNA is TGTGCCTGGAGTGCTGCCGGGAGGTTGGAGACCCAGTACTTC. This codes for CAWSAAGRLETQYF.

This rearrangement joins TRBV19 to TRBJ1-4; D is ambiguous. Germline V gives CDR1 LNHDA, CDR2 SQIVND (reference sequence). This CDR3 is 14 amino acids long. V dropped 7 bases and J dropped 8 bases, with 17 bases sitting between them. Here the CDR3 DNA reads TGTGCCAGTAAGAGAGAACCAACTGGGGAAAAACTGTTTTTT. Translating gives CASKREPTGEKLFF.

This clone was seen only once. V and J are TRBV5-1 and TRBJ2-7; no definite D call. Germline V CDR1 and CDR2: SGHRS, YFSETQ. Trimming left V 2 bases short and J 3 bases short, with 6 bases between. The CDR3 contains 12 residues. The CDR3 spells CASSFGDYEQYF. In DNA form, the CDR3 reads TGCGCCAGCAGCTTCGGAGACTACGAGCAGTACTTC.

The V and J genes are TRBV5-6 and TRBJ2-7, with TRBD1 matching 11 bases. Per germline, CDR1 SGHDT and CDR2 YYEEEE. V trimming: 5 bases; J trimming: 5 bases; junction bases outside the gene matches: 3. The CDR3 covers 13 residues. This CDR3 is CASRGQGVNEQYF. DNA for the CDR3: TGTGCCAGCAGGGGACAGGGGGTGAACGAGCAGTACTTC. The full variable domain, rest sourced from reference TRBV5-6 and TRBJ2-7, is DAGVTQSPTHLIKTRGQQVTLRCSPKSGHDTVSWYQQALGQGPQFIFQYYEEEERQRGNFPDRFSGHQFPNYSSELNVNALLLGDSALYLCASRGQGVNEQYFGPGTRLTVT.

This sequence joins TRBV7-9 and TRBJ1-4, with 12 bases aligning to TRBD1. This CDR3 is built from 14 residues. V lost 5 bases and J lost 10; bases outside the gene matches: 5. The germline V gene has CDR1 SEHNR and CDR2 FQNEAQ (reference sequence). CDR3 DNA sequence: TGTGCCAGCAGCCGGGGACAGGGGGCTCTAAAACTGTTTTTT. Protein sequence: CASSRGQGALKLFF.

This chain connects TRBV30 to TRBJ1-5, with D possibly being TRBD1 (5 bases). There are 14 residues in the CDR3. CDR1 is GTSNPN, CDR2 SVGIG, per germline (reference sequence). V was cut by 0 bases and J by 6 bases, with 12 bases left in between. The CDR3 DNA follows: TGTGCCTGGAGTGTACGGGGGGGAGGTCAGCCCCAGCATTTT. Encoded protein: CAWSVRGGGQPQHF.

The CDR3 loop is CASSVIMNTEAFF. The CDR3 DNA reads as TGTGCCAGCAGTGTCATTATGAACACTGAAGCTTTCTTT. The V call is TRBV27, the J call TRBJ1-1; D call uncertain. Trimming shortened V by 5 bases and J by 0 bases, and 7 bases separated the two germline ends. The length of the CDR3 is 13 residues. Germline CDR1 and CDR2: MNHEY and SMNVEV (reference sequence).